This T cell receptor (beta chain) emerged from a study of cytotoxic CD8 clonotypes in ibrutinib-treated CLL. Germline CDR1 reads LGHNA; CDR2 reads YNFKEQ. Trimming shortened V by 1 base and J by 6 bases, and 13 bases separated the two germline ends. The CDR3 is made up of 15 amino acids. Assay: immunoSEQ multiplex PCR; the TCRdb copy retains only in-frame clones and omits some. This sample has 150,000 or so clones, with 76% found just once. The source material was PBMCs, sampled after 24 months of ibrutinib treatment. This receptor was obtained from a human donor with chronic lymphocytic leukemia. J is TRBJ2-4 and V is TRBV4-2; a weak D match, TRBD1 (5 bases). The CDR3 DNA reads as TGTGCCAGCAGCCAAGTGGCCCGGCAGGGAAACATTCAGTACTTC. Protein sequence: CASSQVARQGNIQYF.